Sequencing of this T cell receptor beta chain was carried out in a study of Graves' ophthalmopathy and Graves' hyperthyroidism. Study context: Samples of peripheral blood were obtained at initial diagnosis, prior to treatment of any kind.

Amplification of the TCR beta CDR3 regions used RNA transcripts (as template). HTBI primers were employed in first-round RT-PCR, then a second-round multiplex PCR followed. A single record per CDR3 protein comes from TCRdb applying MiXCR to the multiplex PCR reads. The profile shows about 740,000 distinct CDR3 sequences, roughly 41% of them singletons. This clonotype was counted many times. The antigen remains undetermined. Study findings and constraints: Classification of ophthalmopathy versus stable hyperthyroidism by a 13-signature model yielded about 90% sensitivity and around 80% specificity.

CDR3 length: 14 residues. The germline V gene encodes CDR1 SQVTM and CDR2 ANQGSEA. Trimming took off 5 bases at V and 0 bases at J, with 11 bases between the two ends. The rearrangement joins TRBV29-1 to TRBJ1-3; D ambiguous. The sample taken for sequencing was peripheral blood. The sequence was collected from an adult man with Graves' ophthalmopathy. CDR3 in amino acids: CSVRGRDSGNTIYF. CDR3 nucleotide sequence: TGCAGCGTTCGCGGACGGGACTCTGGAAACACCATATATTTT. Complete variable domain (other parts from reference TRBV29-1 and TRBJ1-3): SAVISQKPSRDICQRGTSLTIQCQVDSQVTMMFWYRQQPGQSLTLIATANQGSEATYESGFVIDKFPISRPNLTFSTLTVSNMSPEDSSIYLCSVRGRDSGNTIYFGEGSWLTVV.